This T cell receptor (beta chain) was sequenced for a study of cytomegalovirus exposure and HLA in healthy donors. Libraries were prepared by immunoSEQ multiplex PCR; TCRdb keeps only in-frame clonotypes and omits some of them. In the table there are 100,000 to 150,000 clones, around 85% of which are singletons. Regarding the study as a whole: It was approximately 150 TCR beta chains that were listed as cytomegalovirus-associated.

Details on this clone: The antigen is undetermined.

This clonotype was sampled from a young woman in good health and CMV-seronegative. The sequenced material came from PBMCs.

Here the CDR3 reads CASSIFTRGAAEQYF. The CDR3 DNA is TGTGCCAGTAGTATATTCACCAGGGGGGCGGCCGAGCAGTACTTC. J is TRBJ2-7 and V is TRBV19; tentative D call: TRBD1 (7 bases). The CDR3 length is 15 residues. V dropped 2 bases and J dropped 6 bases, with 17 bases sitting between them. Germline assignment: CDR1 LNHDA and CDR2 SQIVND (reference sequence).